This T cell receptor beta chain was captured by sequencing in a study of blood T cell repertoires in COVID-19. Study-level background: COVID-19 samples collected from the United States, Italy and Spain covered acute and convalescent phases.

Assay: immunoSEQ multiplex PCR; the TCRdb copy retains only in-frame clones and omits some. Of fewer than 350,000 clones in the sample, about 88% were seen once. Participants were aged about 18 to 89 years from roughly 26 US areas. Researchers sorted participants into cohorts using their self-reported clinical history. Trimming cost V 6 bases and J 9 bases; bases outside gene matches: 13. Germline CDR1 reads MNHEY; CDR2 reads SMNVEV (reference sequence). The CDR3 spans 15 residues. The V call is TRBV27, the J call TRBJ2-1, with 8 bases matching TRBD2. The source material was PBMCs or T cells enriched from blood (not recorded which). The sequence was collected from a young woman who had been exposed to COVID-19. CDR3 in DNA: TGTGCCAGCAGACTAATTGGAGCGGGAGAGGGTGAGCAGTTCTTC. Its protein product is CASRLIGAGEGEQFF.